These 24 T cell receptor beta chains share one sample of origin, sequenced in a study of response to subunit inactivated influenza vaccine. TCRdb analysed the RT-PCR reads with MiXCR anew, one entry per CDR3 protein. The sample has hundreds of thousands of distinct CDR3 sequences, 15% to 19% seen once. Sample: PBMCs from blood, taken less than 13 days after vaccination. These TCRs come from a man aged 50 to 59 who received an inactivated influenza vaccine.

This clonotype has only a few counts. The chain recombines TRBV15 with TRBJ2-5; 10 nucleotides agree with TRBD1. This CDR3 region has 14 residues. Germline V CDR1 and CDR2: LNHNV, YYDKDF (reference sequence). The ends lost 0 bases at V and 5 bases at J; junction bases unmatched: 0. In nucleotides, the CDR3 is TGTGCCACCAGCAGAGAGGGACAGGGGGAGACCCAGTACTTC. It specifies CATSREGQGETQYF.

The table lists this clonotype with many counts. The chain employs TRBV7-9 and TRBJ2-1; 7 nucleotides match TRBD2. Per the germline V gene, CDR1 is SEHNR and CDR2 is FQNEAQ (reference sequence). After removal of 5 bases from V and 5 bases from J, the junction contained 12 bases not matched to a gene. The CDR3 sequence is 16 residues long. The CDR3 loop is CASSPPRASGDNEQFF. CDR3 in DNA: TGTGCCAGCAGCCCCCCTAGGGCTAGCGGTGACAATGAGCAGTTCTTC.

This clonotype came up a few times. V gene TRBV5-6 combines with J gene TRBJ2-7; D gene unclear. Germline V CDR1 and CDR2: SGHDT, YYEEEE. This CDR3 region has 12 residues. Trimming left V 1 base short and J 5 bases short, with 7 bases between. This CDR3 reads CASSLTRNEQYF. CDR3 nucleotide sequence: TGTGCCAGCAGCTTGACGCGGAACGAGCAGTACTTC.

This clonotype was seen ten or more times. CDR3 nucleotides: TGTGCCAGCAGCTTAGGTGGGGCTGGTAATCAGCCCCAGCATTTT. The encoded protein is CASSLGGAGNQPQHF. The chain recombines TRBV28 with TRBJ1-5; weak D call: TRBD1 (5 bases). This CDR3 has 15 amino acids. The germline CDR1 and CDR2 sequences are MDHEN and SYDVKM. Trimming cost V 6 bases and J 4 bases, with 16 bases left between them. The whole variable domain, remainder taken from reference TRBV28 and TRBJ1-5, is DVKVTQSSRYLVKRTGEKVFLECVQDMDHENMFWYRQDPGLGLRLIYFSYDVKMKEKGDIPEGYSVSREKKERFSLILESASTNQTSMYLCASSLGGAGNQPQHFGDGTRLSIL.

The chain uses TRBV13 and TRBJ2-3, with TRBD2 matching over 7 bases. The junction had 7 bases not matched to a gene; V was cut back by 3 bases and J by 1 base. This CDR3 is 16 amino acids long. The germline V gene encodes CDR1 PRHDT and CDR2 FYEKMQ (reference sequence). The CDR3 bases are TGTGCCAGCAGCTTTGGACTAGGGGTCCGCACAGATACGCAGTATTTT. Protein: CASSFGLGVRTDTQYF.

This clonotype appeared a few times. The rearrangement uses TRBV7-9 and TRBJ2-7; the D gene is possibly TRBD2 (6 bases). Trimming cost V 4 bases and J 6 bases, with 16 bases left between them. Looked up from germline, CDR1 is SEHNR and CDR2 is FQNEAQ (reference sequence). This CDR3 is 14 amino acids long. CDR3 protein: CASSYRGSLSEQYF. The CDR3 DNA sequence: TGTGCCAGCAGCTATCGGGGGAGCCTATCCGAGCAGTACTTC.

This clonotype showed up just a few times. The gene calls are TRBV19 and TRBJ1-5, with 9 bases fitting TRBD1. CDR1 and CDR2 (germline): LNHDA, SQIVND (reference sequence). V dropped 3 bases and J dropped 3; count of bases not matched to a gene: 18. There are 20 residues in the CDR3. This CDR3 reads CASSIEVWTGATDLNQPQHF. CDR3 bases: TGTGCCAGTAGTATCGAGGTCTGGACAGGGGCTACGGATCTCAATCAGCCCCAGCATTTT.

This clonotype was counted a few times. The chain uses TRBV20-1 and TRBJ2-5; 13 bases line up with TRBD2. V lost 2 bases and J lost 1; bases outside the gene matches: 4. The CDR3 has 16 amino acids. The V gene's germline CDR1 is DFQATT and CDR2 SNEGSKA (reference sequence). CDR3 DNA: TGCAGTGCTAGATCTGGGACTAGCGGGGCCCAAGAGACCCAGTACTTC. Amino acids: CSARSGTSGAQETQYF.

This clonotype was detected a few times. The chain recombines TRBV7-3 with TRBJ2-1; 9 nucleotides align to TRBD2. Germline V gene sequence: CDR1 SGHTA, CDR2 FQGTGA. The CDR3 loop spans 16 amino acids. V lost 4 bases, J lost 7 bases, and 11 bases stayed unmatched. Here the CDR3 DNA reads TGTGCCAGCAGCTCATACTGGACTAGCGACCATAATGAGCAGTTCTTC. Residues: CASSSYWTSDHNEQFF.

The chain is built from TRBV5-1 and TRBJ2-7; no reliable D call. This CDR3 spans 15 amino acids. Germline lookup yields CDR1 SGHRS and CDR2 YFSETQ. Deletions cut 4 bases from V and 2 bases from J, with 16 bases between. The CDR3 loop is CASSARVVSPYEQYF. The CDR3 nucleotides are TGCGCCAGCAGCGCCCGGGTTGTCAGCCCCTACGAGCAGTACTTC.

This clonotype has more than one count but fewer than ten. The rearrangement joins TRBV5-5 to TRBJ1-2, with 7 positions matching TRBD1. Germline values: CDR1 SGHKS, CDR2 YYEKEE (reference sequence). The ends lost 2 bases at V and 0 bases at J; junction bases unmatched: 7. CDR3 length: 16 amino acids. For the CDR3, the DNA is TGTGCCAGCAGCTTCGGGACAGTCTTTTCTAACTATGGCTACACCTTC. Translated: CASSFGTVFSNYGYTF.

The J gene is TRBJ2-1, the V gene TRBV6-2 or TRBV6-3, with TRBD1 as a possible D gene (6 bases). V lost 0 bases to trimming and J lost 3 bases, with 15 bases between them. The V gene's germline CDR1 is MNHEY and CDR2 SVGEGT. The CDR3 has 17 amino acids. The CDR3 sequence is CASSYSGRGNVYNEQFF. The CDR3, as DNA: TGTGCCAGCAGTTACTCGGGCAGGGGAAACGTCTACAATGAGCAGTTCTTC.

This clonotype has a handful of counts. The rearrangement joins TRBV4-2 to TRBJ2-4; D remains unclear. The CDR3 contains 16 residues. V lost 0 bases to trimming and J lost 0 bases, with 9 bases between them. Germline V CDR1 and CDR2: LGHNA, YNFKEQ. This CDR3 is CASSQDAALAKNIQYF. The DNA of the CDR3 is TGTGCCAGCAGCCAAGATGCAGCGCTAGCCAAAAACATTCAGTACTTC.

This clonotype was recorded a few times. DNA of the CDR3: TGTGCCACCAGTTTGAGTGGGAACACTGAAGCTTTCTTT. It codes for CATSLSGNTEAFF. The rearrangement joins TRBV24-1 to TRBJ1-1; no definite D call. Germline CDR1 reads KGHDR; CDR2 reads SFDVKD. The CDR3 has 13 amino acids. V was cut by 6 bases and J by 1 base, with 8 bases left in between.

The sample holds a few counts of this clonotype. V is TRBV10-3 and J is TRBJ2-3; a weak D match, TRBD2 (5 bases). The CDR3 length is 15 residues. Between the trimmed V and J ends, which lost 4 bases and 1 base, there was a span of 12 bases. Germline values: CDR1 ENHRY, CDR2 SYGVKD. The CDR3: CAISGGGSRTDTQYF. The DNA of the CDR3 is TGTGCCATCAGTGGCGGTGGGAGCCGCACAGATACGCAGTATTTT.

About this clonotype: A much larger clone differs from this one at a single base, so this may be a read error. The chain has TRBV24-1 and TRBJ2-3, with 7 bases identical to TRBD2. Germline V gives CDR1 KGHDR, CDR2 SFDVKD. The CDR3 covers 13 residues. J lost 8 bases, V lost 2 bases, and 3 bases had no gene match. Here the CDR3 DNA reads TGTGCCACCAGTGATTCGGGGGGAGTTACGCAGTATTTT. It codes for CATSDSGGVTQYF.

This chain connects TRBV25-1 to TRBJ1-1; the match to TRBD1 covers 8 bases. V gave up 1 base and J gave up 11 bases; unmatched junction bases: 3. The CDR3 loop spans 12 amino acids. CDR1 and CDR2 (germline): MGHDK, SYGVNS. The CDR3 loop is CASSELDRVAFF. The CDR3 bases are TGTGCCAGCAGTGAATTGGACAGGGTGGCTTTCTTT.

This clonotype occurred a few times. The chain combines TRBV12-3 or TRBV12-4 with TRBJ2-3, with TRBD2 as a possible D gene (6 bases). CDR3 size: 15 residues. Trimming took off 5 bases at V and 1 base at J, with 13 bases between the two ends. The chain's CDR3 is CASSLNPSGTDTQYF. The CDR3 DNA reads as TGTGCCAGCAGTCTAAACCCTAGCGGCACAGATACGCAGTATTTT.

The genes are TRBV7-9 and TRBJ2-7; D unresolved. Germline CDR1 and CDR2: SEHNR and FQNEAQ (reference sequence). The CDR3 extends over 13 amino acids. Trimming shortened V by 5 bases and J by 3 bases, and 11 bases separated the two germline ends. DNA of the CDR3: TGTGCCAGCAGCCGGTCTGCCAGCTACGAGCAGTACTTC. Its protein is CASSRSASYEQYF. Together with reference TRBV7-9 and TRBJ2-7, the CDR3 gives the full variable domain: DTGVSQNPRHKITKRGQNVTFRCDPISEHNRLYWYRQTLGQGPEFLTYFQNEAQLEKSRLLSDRFSAERPKGSFSTLEIQRTEQGDSAMYLCASSRSASYEQYFGPGTRLTVT.

This clonotype was seen only a few times. V and J are TRBV20-1 and TRBJ2-1; D may match TRBD1 or TRBD2 (6 bases each). V lost 3 bases, J lost 9 bases, and 15 bases lay in between. In germline, CDR1 is DFQATT, CDR2 SNEGSKA (reference sequence). The CDR3 sequence is 13 residues long. CDR3 loop: CSARQLEGGEQFF. In DNA, the CDR3 is TGCAGTGCTAGGCAACTCGAGGGGGGTGAGCAGTTCTTC.

The J gene is TRBJ1-2, the V gene TRBV7-9; D is ambiguous. Trimming pared 0 bases from V and 7 bases from J, leaving 9 bases between. The length of the CDR3 is 13 residues. Germline values: CDR1 SEHNR, CDR2 FQNEAQ (reference sequence). This CDR3 reads CASSLAAWVGYTF. CDR3 sequence (DNA): TGTGCCAGCAGCTTAGCGGCTTGGGTTGGCTACACCTTC.

This sequence joins TRBV6-2 or TRBV6-3 and TRBJ2-2, with D possibly TRBD1 on 5 matching bases. CDR3 size: 15 residues. CDR1 and CDR2 from the germline V gene are MNHEY and SVGEGT. V lost 2 bases to trimming and J lost 4 bases, with 11 bases between them. DNA for the CDR3: TGTGCCAGCAGTTACCATCGACAGATCACCGGGGAGCTGTTTTTT. Translated, it gives CASSYHRQITGELFF.

The chain is built from TRBV5-1 and TRBJ1-1; the match to TRBD1 covers 8 bases. Germline V CDR1 and CDR2: SGHRS, YFSETQ. The ends lost 4 bases at V and 0 bases at J; junction bases unmatched: 8. The CDR3 extends over 16 amino acids. The CDR3 region has the DNA TGCGCCAGCAGCGAGGACAGGGTGACAATGAACACTGAAGCTTTCTTT. This codes for CASSEDRVTMNTEAFF.

The genes are TRBV19 and TRBJ2-7, with 10 nucleotides matching TRBD2. The ends lost 3 bases at V and 4 bases at J; junction bases unmatched: 9. The CDR3 is made up of 16 amino acids. Germline V gene lookup returns CDR1 LNHDA and CDR2 SQIVND (reference sequence). The CDR3 here is CASSIEGLAEIYEQYF. The CDR3 DNA sequence: TGTGCCAGTAGTATCGAAGGACTAGCGGAAATTTACGAGCAGTACTTC.